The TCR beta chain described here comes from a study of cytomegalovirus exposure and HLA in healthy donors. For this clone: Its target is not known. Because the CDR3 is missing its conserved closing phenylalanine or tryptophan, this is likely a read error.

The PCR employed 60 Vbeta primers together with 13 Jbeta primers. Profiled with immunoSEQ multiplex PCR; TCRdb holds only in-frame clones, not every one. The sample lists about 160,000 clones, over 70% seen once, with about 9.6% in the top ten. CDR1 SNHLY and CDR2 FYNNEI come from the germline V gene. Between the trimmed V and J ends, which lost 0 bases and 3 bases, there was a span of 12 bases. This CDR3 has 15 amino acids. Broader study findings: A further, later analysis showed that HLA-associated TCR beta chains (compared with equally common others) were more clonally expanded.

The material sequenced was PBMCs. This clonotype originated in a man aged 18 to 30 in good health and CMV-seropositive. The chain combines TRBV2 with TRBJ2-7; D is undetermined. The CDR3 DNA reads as TGTGCCAGCAGTGAAGCGCTGAAACCGAACTACGAGCAGTACCTC. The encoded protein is CASSEALKPNYEQYL.